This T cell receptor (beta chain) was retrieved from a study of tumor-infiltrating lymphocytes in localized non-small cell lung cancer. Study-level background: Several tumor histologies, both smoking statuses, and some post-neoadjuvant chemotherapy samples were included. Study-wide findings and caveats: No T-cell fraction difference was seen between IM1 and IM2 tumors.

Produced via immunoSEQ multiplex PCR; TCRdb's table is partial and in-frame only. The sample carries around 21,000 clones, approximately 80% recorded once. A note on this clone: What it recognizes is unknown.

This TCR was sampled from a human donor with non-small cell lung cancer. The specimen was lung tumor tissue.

CDR3 sequence (DNA): TGTGCCAGCAGTTACTCGATGGGACGTGTTGACGAGCAGTACTTC. It codes for CASSYSMGRVDEQYF. This sequence joins TRBV6-5 and TRBJ2-7; perhaps D is TRBD1 or TRBD2 (5 bases each). CDR1 and CDR2 from the germline V gene are MNHEY and SVGAGI. Trimming pared 0 bases from V and 5 bases from J, leaving 14 bases between. CDR3 length: 15 amino acids.